This T cell receptor (beta chain) was captured in a study of T-cell memory formation after mild COVID-19. This clonotype was counted ten times or more. TCRdb ran MiXCR on the 5' RACE reads and lists one entry per CDR3 protein. The sample comprises about 360,000 distinct CDR3 sequences, 10% to 15% of which are singletons, and about 20% rests with the top ten. This TCR derives from a man aged 18 to 30 who had mild COVID-19 (a few samples of this study predate the infection). Cell type and time point are not known. Specimen: PBMCs or a T cell subset sorted from them (not recorded which).

CDR3 loop: CASSQDLRGRETQYF. The CDR3 coding sequence is TGCGCCAGCAGCCAAGACCTCAGGGGTAGGGAGACCCAGTACTTC. The chain joins TRBV4-3 to TRBJ2-5; TRBD1 is a possible D gene (6 bases). The CDR3 runs to 15 residues. V was clipped by 0 bases and J by 5 bases, with 13 bases between them. The V gene's germline CDR1 is LGHNA and CDR2 YSLEER.